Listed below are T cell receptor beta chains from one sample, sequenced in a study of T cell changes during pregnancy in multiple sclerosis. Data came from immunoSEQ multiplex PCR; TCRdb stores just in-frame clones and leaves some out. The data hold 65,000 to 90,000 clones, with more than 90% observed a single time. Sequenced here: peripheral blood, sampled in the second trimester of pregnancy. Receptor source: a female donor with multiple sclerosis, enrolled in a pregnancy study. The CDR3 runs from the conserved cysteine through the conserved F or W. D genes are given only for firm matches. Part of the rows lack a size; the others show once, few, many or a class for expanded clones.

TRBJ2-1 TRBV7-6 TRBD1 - TGTGCCAGCAGCTCGGCCCTCGGGACAGATAATGAGCAGTTCTTC CASSSALGTDNEQFF
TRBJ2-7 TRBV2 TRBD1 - TGTGCCAGCAGTAAGTCCCGGGACAGTTCCGAGCAGTACTTC CASSKSRDSSEQYF
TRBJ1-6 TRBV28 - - TGTGCCAGCAGTCGTTCAGGGGAATCACCCCTCCACTTT CASSRSGESPLHF
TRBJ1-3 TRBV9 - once TGTGCCAGCAGCGTAGGAGACAGCAAAATCTCTGGAAACACCATATATTTT CASSVGDSKISGNTIYF
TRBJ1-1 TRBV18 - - TGTGCCAGCTCACCCACGACAGAATCGAACACTGAAGCTTTCTTT CASSPTTESNTEAFF
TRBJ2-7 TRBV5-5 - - TGTGCCAGCAGCTTTGAGGAGGAAGAGCAGTACTTC CASSFEEEEQYF
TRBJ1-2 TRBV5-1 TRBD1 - TGCGCCAGCAGCGAAGGACAGGCTGGCTATGGCTACACCTTC CASSEGQAGYGYTF
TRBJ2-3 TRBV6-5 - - TGTGCCAGCAGTTACTCGAGAGGGGGGGATGCAGATACGCAGTATTTT CASSYSRGGDADTQYF
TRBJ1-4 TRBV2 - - TGTGCCAGCAGTGCGGACAGTGTAGGACTCAAGGAAAAACTGTTTTTT CASSADSVGLKEKLFF
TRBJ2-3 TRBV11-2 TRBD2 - TGTGCCAGCAGCAACGCCGGGACTAGCGGAGATACGCAGTATTTT CASSNAGTSGDTQYF
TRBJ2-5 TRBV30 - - TGTGCCTGGAGCATGGGGGGCCAAGAGACCCAGTACTTC CAWSMGGQETQYF
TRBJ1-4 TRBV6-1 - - TGTGCCAGCAGTTCACTAGCAACTAATGAAAAACTGTTTTTT CASSSLATNEKLFF
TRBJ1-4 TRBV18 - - TGTGCCAGCTCACCGGAGAAGTTTTCAATAGAAAAACTGTTTTTT CASSPEKFSIEKLFF
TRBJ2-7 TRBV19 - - TGTGCCAGTGTGGACAATTCCTACGAGCAGTACTTC CASVDNSYEQYF
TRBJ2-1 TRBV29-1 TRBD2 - TGCAGCGTTGAAGACACTAGCGGGAGGGCCTTATTCTACAATGAGCAGTTCTTC CSVEDTSGRALFYNEQFF
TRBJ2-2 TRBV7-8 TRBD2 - TGTGCCAGCAGCTTATTTACTAGCGGGGGAGGCGGGGAGCTGTTTTTT CASSLFTSGGGGELFF
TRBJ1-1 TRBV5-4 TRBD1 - TGTGCCAGCAGCTTAAATAGGGGGCTGAACACTGAAGCTTTCTTT CASSLNRGLNTEAFF
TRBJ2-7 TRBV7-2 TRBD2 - TGTGCCAGCAGCTTTCTAGCGGGGAACTACGAGCAGTACTTC CASSFLAGNYEQYF
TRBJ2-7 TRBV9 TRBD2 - TGTGCCAGCAGTACTGGACTAGAGATCTACGAGCAGTACTTC CASSTGLEIYEQYF
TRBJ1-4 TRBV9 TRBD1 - TGTGCCAGCAGCGGTGGACAGGGATTAGGTGAAAAACTGTTTTTT CASSGGQGLGEKLFF
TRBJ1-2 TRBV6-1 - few TGTGCCAGCAGTGACGGATCCCCGAGGGGCTACACCTTC CASSDGSPRGYTF
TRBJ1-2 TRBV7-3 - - TGTGCCAGCAGCTTTACACCGGGACAAGGCTACACCTTC CASSFTPGQGYTF
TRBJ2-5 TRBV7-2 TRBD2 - TGTGCCAGCAGCTCCTCGGCGACTAGACTAGCGGCGTACCAAGAGACCCAGTACTTC CASSSSATRLAAYQETQYF
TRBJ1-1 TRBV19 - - TGTGCCAGTAGTATAGGAGGGGGTAGTGGAGCTTTCTTT CASSIGGGSGAFF
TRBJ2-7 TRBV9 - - TGTGCCAGCAGCGTAGGGGACATGGACTACGAGCAGTACTTC CASSVGDMDYEQYF
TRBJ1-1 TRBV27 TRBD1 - TGTGCCAGCAGTTCCGGGACAGGGTTGAACACTGAAGCTTTCTTT CASSSGTGLNTEAFF
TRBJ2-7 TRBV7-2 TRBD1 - TGTGCCAGCACTCGAGATGGGACAGACCACGAGCAGTACTTC CASTRDGTDHEQYF
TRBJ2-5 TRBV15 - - TGTGCCACCAGCGAGGGCAGGGGGGACCAAGAGACCCAGTACTTC CATSEGRGDQETQYF
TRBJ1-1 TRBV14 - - TGTGCCAGCAGCCGAATAGGGGGGGGCAGCACTGAAGCTTTCTTT CASSRIGGGSTEAFF
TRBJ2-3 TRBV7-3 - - TGTGCCAGCAGCGACGGGAGAGCAGATACGCAGTATTTT CASSDGRADTQYF
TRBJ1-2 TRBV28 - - TGTGCCAGCAGCCAGTTTAACTATGGCTACACCTTC CASSQFNYGYTF
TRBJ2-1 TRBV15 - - TGTGCCACCAGCAGCCGTTCGGTCCGAGTGGCCCGTGGGAGCAATGAGCAGTTCTTC CATSSRSVRVARGSNEQFF
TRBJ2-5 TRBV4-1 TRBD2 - TGCGCCAGCAGCCAAACCTCGCTAGCGGACTTAAAAGAGACCCAGTACTTC CASSQTSLADLKETQYF
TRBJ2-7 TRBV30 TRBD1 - TGTGCCTGGAGTGTACGAACGACAGGGCGAATTCCCTACGAGCAGTACTTC CAWSVRTTGRIPYEQYF
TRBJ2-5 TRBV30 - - TGTGCCTGGAGCGCGACGGGGGTTAGCGAGGCGACCCAGTACTTC CAWSATGVSEATQYF
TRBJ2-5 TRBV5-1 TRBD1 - TGCGCCAGCACCTCGACAGGGGGCGCCGAAGTGGAGACCCAGTACTTC CASTSTGGAEVETQYF
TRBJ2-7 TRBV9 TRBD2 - TGTGCCAGCAGCTCAGCGGGAGTCGCCAACGAGCAGTACTTC CASSSAGVANEQYF